This TCR beta chain originates from a study of CD8+CD57+ T cells in acquired aplastic anemia. Study background: Recorded DNA amounts for sorted CD4+ and CD8+ cells had an average of around 3.5 ug.

Points from the study as a whole: Patients showed no significant difference from controls in CD8+ Simpson's diversity. A set of approximately 29 CD8+ CDR3 sequences was shared between patients and controls, and these sequences appeared highly expressed in patients.

The authors sequenced patients whose flow cytometry had shown CD8+CD57+ cell expansion. Untreated patients provided the blood samples, with no therapy given before sampling. Genomic DNA templated the TCR beta VDJ and CDR3 profiling. TCRdb redid the calling of the reads with MiXCR, one entry per CDR3 protein. The sample lists about 160,000 distinct CDR3 sequences; more than 40% were seen once. This clonotype appeared many times. Antigen specificity is unknown. Germline V lookup: CDR1 PRHDT, CDR2 FYEKMQ (reference sequence). The CDR3 sequence is 12 residues long. Trimming removed 4 bases from V and 9 bases from J, with 12 bases in between.

This clonotype was obtained from a human donor with aplastic anemia. Sequencing was performed on sorted CD4+, CD8+, or CD8+CD57+ T cells (not recorded which) from PBMCs. The chain carries TRBV13 and TRBJ1-2; D is possibly TRBD1 (5 bases). The CDR3 DNA reads as TGTGCCAGCAGCTCTCTAGACAGCCGCTACACCTTC. It translates to CASSSLDSRYTF.